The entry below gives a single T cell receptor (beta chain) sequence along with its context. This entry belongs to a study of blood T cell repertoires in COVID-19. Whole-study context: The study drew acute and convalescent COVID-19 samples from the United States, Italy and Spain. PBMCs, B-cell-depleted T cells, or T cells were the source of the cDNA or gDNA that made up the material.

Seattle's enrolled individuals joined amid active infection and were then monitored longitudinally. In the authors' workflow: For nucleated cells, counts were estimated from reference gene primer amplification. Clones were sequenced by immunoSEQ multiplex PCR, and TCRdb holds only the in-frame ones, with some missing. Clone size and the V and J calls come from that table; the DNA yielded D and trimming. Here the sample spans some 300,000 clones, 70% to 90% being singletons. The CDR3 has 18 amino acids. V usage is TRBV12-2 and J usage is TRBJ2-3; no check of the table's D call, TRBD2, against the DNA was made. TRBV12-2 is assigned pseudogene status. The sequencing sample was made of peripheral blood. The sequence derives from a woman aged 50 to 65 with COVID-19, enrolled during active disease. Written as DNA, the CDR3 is TGTGCAAGTCGCTTTTTTTCAACTGGAGGCTGGAACTCAGATACGCAGTATTTT. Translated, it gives CASRFFSTGGWNSDTQYF.